Included here is one T cell receptor beta chain sequence, with context. What antigen it recognizes has not been identified. Base qualities are not recorded, but no much larger clone differs from it by a single base. Participants in the prospective study were aged about 18 to 95 years, lived in about two dozen United States geographic areas, and enrolled through a virtual design. In the prospective study, cohorts were assigned on the basis of participant-reported clinical history obtained from a screening survey and a study questionnaire. Mobile phlebotomists in the prospective study collected whole blood, serum and a nasopharyngeal or oropharyngeal swab from every participant. Over a roughly 2-month period, participants in the prospective study had the option of providing additional blood draws and questionnaires. Before DNA extraction, blood samples from the prospective study were shipped at room temperature or frozen.

The sample originates from a study of blood T cell repertoires in COVID-19 (TCRdb year 2020). About the study as a whole: Samples from collaborators originated in the United States, Italy and Spain and spanned both the acute and convalescent phases of COVID-19. The prospective study material was composed of cDNA or gDNA derived from T cells, B-cell-depleted T cells, or PBMCs. The dataset comprised deeply sampled blood TCRbeta repertoires from subjects exposed to, actively infected with, or recovered from COVID-19. The repertoires were released in a freely available public database meant as a resource for research on the immune response to SARS-CoV-2. The samples were drawn from two sources: the first 160 participants of the ongoing ImmuneRACE study, and 1,200 or so subjects contributed by 6 global collaborators. A de-identified subject ID, COVID-19 status, age in years and sex were almost always included in the sample metadata. Where available, HLA class I and class II types were obtained from metadata supplied by the sample provider rather than from assay-based typing.

Sequences SGHAT (CDR1) and FQDESV (CDR2) are obtained from the germline V gene (reference sequence). V lost 1 base and J lost 5 bases; the stretch between them is 8 bases long. Taken from cysteine to phenylalanine, the CDR3 has 13 residues. The DNA shown is the 39-base CDR3, in frame from base 1. Overall results and qualifications from the work: How much clinical and demographic metadata was included differed by source and by participant, and the metadata was provided uncurated.

TCRbeta CDR3 regions were amplified from genomic DNA by means of the immunoSEQ Assay, a bias-controlled multiplex PCR. The published analysis was carried out like this. Nucleated cell counts per sample were estimated from amplification of reference gene primers within the assay. Sequence reads were collapsed and filtered to measure the absolute abundance of every unique TCRbeta CDR3 rearrangement. Productive Simpson clonality was computed per sample as the square root of Simpson's diversity index over productive rearrangements. The source is immuneACCESS, and TCRdb retained only in-frame sequences with V and J called. Part of the clones is not carried over; for the studies checked, unresolved V genes explain less than half of this, and the remainder is unexplained. V and J calls and clone size follow that table, whereas D and trimming were derived from the DNA. Counted in this sample were 150,000 to 200,000 clones; under 80% of them appeared once. The biggest ten clones account for around a sixth of the sample.

Rearrangement joined TRBV11-1 to TRBJ2-5; no D gene can be assigned with confidence. The receptor was derived from a woman aged 45-59 years with acute COVID-19. Sequencing was done on a sample of PBMCs or T cells enriched from blood (not recorded which). The DNA sequence is given as TGTGCCAGCAGCTTAGGCGGTCCGGAGACCCAGTACTTC. The encoded protein is CASSLGGPETQYF.